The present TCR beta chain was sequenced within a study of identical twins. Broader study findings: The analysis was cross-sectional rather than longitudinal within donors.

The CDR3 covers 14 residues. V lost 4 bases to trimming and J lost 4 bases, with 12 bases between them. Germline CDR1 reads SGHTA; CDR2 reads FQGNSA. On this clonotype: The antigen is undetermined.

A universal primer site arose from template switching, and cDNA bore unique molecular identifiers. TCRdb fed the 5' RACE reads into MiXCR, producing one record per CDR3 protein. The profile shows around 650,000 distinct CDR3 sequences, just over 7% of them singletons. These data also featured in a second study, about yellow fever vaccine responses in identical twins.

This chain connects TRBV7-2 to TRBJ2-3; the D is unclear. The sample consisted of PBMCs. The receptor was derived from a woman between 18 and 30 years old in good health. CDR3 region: CASSSPNSADTQYF. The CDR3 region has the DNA TGTGCCAGCAGCTCCCCGAACTCGGCAGATACGCAGTATTTT.